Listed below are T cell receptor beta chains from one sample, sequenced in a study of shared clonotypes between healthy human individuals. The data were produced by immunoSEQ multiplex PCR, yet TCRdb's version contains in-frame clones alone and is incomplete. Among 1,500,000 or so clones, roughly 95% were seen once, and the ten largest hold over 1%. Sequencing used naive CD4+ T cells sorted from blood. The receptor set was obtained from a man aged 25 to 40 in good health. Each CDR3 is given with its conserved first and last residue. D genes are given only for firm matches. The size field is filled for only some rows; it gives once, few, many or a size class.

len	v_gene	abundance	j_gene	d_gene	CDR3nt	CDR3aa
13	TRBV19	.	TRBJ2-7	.	TGTGCCAGTAGCCCGATGGACCCCTACGAGCAGTACTTC	CASSPMDPYEQYF
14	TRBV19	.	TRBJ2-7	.	TGTGCCAGTAGCACCCGCGGGCAATCCTACGAGCAGTACTTC	CASSTRGQSYEQYF
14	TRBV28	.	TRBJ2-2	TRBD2	TGTGCCAGCTGGACTAGCGGGAGTACCGGGGAGCTGTTTTTT	CASWTSGSTGELFF
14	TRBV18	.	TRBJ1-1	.	TGTGCCAGCTCACCACTAAAGTCGAACACTGAAGCTTTCTTT	CASSPLKSNTEAFF
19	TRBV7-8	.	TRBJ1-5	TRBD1	TGTGCCAGCAGCCATAACAAGCCAGGGACAGGGAACCTGGGTCAGCCCCAGCATTTT	CASSHNKPGTGNLGQPQHF
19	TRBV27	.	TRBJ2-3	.	TGTGCCAGCAGTCCACCCATTCGGCACAGGGAAGAACGCACAGATACGCAGTATTTT	CASSPPIRHREERTDTQYF
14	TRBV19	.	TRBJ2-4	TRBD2	TGTGCCAGTAAAGCGGGAGTAGCCAAAAACATTCAGTACTTC	CASKAGVAKNIQYF
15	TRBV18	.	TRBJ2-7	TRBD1	TGTGCCAGCTCATTGCGGACAGGGACAGCCTACGAGCAGTACTTC	CASSLRTGTAYEQYF
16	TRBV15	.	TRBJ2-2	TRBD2	TGTGCCACCAGCGGTCGACTAGCCTGGAACACCGGGGAGCTGTTTTTT	CATSGRLAWNTGELFF
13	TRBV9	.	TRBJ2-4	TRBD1	TGTGCCAGCGCTACAGGGGATTTAAACATTCAGTACTTC	CASATGDLNIQYF
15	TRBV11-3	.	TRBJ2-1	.	TGTGCCAGCAGCCCAATTAGTAGCGGTTACAATGAGCAGTTCTTC	CASSPISSGYNEQFF
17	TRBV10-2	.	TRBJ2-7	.	TGCGCCAGCAGTGATCGGTTAGCCACCCGGGGAAGCTACGAGCAGTACTTC	CASSDRLATRGSYEQYF
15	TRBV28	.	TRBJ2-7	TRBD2	TGTGCCAGCAGAACCCTAGCGGGAGGATCCTACGAGCAGTACTTC	CASRTLAGGSYEQYF
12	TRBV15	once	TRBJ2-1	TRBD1	TGTGCCACGGGACAGGGCGGCAATGAGCAGTTCTTC	CATGQGGNEQFF
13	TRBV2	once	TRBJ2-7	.	TGTGCCAGCAGTCTGGACCATGCCTACGAGCAGTACTTC	CASSLDHAYEQYF
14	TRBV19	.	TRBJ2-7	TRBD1	TGTGCCAGTAGTTCAACGGGACAGGGCTACGAGCAGTACTTC	CASSSTGQGYEQYF
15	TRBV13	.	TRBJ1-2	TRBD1	TGTGCCAGCAGCTTAGGCCAGGGGGTAGTAGATGGCTACACCTTC	CASSLGQGVVDGYTF
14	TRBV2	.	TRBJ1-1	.	TGTGCCACCACAAGTAGGGGGGGAAACACTGAAGCTTTCTTT	CATTSRGGNTEAFF
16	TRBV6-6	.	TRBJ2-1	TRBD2	TGTGCCAGCAGTTACGTCGGCGGGAGGGCTTACAATGAGCAGTTCTTC	CASSYVGGRAYNEQFF
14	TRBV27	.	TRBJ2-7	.	TGTGCCAGCAGTTTGGGAGCCAAGGCGGGCGAGCAGTACTTC	CASSLGAKAGEQYF
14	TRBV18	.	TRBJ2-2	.	TGTGCCAGCTCACCGGACAGAAACACCGGGGAGCTGTTTTTT	CASSPDRNTGELFF
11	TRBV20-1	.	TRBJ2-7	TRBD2	TGCAGTGCTGGGACTAACTACGAGCAGTACTTC	CSAGTNYEQYF
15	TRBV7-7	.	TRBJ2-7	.	TGTGCTAGCAGCTTAGTTAAAGGCATCTCCTACGAGCAGTACTTC	CASSLVKGISYEQYF
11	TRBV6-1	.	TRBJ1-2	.	TGTGCCAGCAGGTACGGGACGGGCTACACCTTC	CASRYGTGYTF
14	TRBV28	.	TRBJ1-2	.	TGTGCCAGCAGTTTACGGGGGGAAGACTATGGCTACACCTTC	CASSLRGEDYGYTF
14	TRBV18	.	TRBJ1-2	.	TGTGCCAGCTCACCGCCCATAGCTAACTATGGCTACACCTTC	CASSPPIANYGYTF
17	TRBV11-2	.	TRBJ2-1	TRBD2	TGTGCCAGCAGCTTATGGGCCAGCGGGAGCTCCTACAATGAGCAGTTCTTC	CASSLWASGSSYNEQFF
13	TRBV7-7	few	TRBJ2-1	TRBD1	TGTGCTACCGGACAGGCGAGGCACAATGAGCAGTTCTTC	CATGQARHNEQFF
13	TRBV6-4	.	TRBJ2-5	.	TGTGCCAGCAGTCCGGGGTCCCAAGAGACCCAGTACTTC	CASSPGSQETQYF
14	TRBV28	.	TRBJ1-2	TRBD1	TGTGCCAGCAGGTTAACAGGGGGCGTGTGGGGCTACACCTTC	CASRLTGGVWGYTF
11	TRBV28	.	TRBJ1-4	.	TGTGCCAGCAGTCTCAGGGAAAAACTGTTTTTT	CASSLREKLFF
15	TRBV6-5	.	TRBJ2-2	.	TGTGCCAGCAAGACACGTCTGATCAGCACCGGGGAGCTGTTTTTT	CASKTRLISTGELFF
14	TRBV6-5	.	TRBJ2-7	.	TGTGCCAGCAGTTACTCAGGGGTATCCTACGAGCAGTACTTC	CASSYSGVSYEQYF
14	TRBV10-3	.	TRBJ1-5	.	TGTGCCATCAGTGAGCAATATAGCAATCAGCCCCAGCATTTT	CAISEQYSNQPQHF
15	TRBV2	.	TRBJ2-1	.	TGTGCCAGCAGTGAACTCCTCGGCTCCTACAATGAGCAGTTCTTC	CASSELLGSYNEQFF
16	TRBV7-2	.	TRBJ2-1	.	TGTGCCAGCAGCTTAGCAACTAGGGACACCCAGAATGAGCAGTTCTTC	CASSLATRDTQNEQFF
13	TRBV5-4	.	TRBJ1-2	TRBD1	TGTGCCAGCAGCTCCAGGGGGTCCTATGGCTACACCTTC	CASSSRGSYGYTF
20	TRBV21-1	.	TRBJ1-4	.	TGTGCCAGCAGCAAAGTCCGGGAAAGGGTTACTTACCAAACTAATGAAAAACTGTTTTTT	CASSKVRERVTYQTNEKLFF
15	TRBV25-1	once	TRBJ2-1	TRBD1	TGTGCCAGCAGTGAAGGACAGGGCGGGATGAATGAGCAGTTCTTC	CASSEGQGGMNEQFF
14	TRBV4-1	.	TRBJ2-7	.	TGCGCCAGCAGCCAACAGCAGAGTTCCTACGAGCAGTACTTC	CASSQQQSSYEQYF
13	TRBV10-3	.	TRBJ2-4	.	TGTGCCATCAGCCCAGGAATCAGGGACATTCAGTACTTC	CAISPGIRDIQYF
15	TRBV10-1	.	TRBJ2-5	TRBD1	TGCGCCAGCAGTGAGTCGGGGACAGGCCAAGAGACCCAGTACTTC	CASSESGTGQETQYF
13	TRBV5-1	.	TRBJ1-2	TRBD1	TGCGCCAGCAGCACAGGACAGGGGAATGGCTACACCTTC	CASSTGQGNGYTF